This T cell receptor (beta chain) appears in the sequencing data of a study of control samples from healthy donors and cancer patients. Germline CDR1 reads SGHAT; CDR2 reads FQNNGV. CDR3 size: 16 residues. Trimming shortened V by 1 base and J by 7 bases, and 17 bases separated the two germline ends. Clones were sequenced by immunoSEQ multiplex PCR, and TCRdb holds only the in-frame ones, with some missing. The repertoire holds roughly 94,000 clones, with approximately 84% as singletons. Sequenced material: PBMCs. The sequence was obtained from a man between 70 and 80 years old with lung cancer. The V gene is TRBV11-2, the J gene TRBJ2-4; tentative D call: TRBD1 (6 bases). Here the CDR3 reads CASSLVVRQDKNIQYF. CDR3 nucleotides: TGTGCCAGCAGCTTAGTGGTTCGACAGGATAAGAACATTCAGTACTTC.